The rows below give T cell receptor beta chains drawn from one sample of a study of T cell responses to AZD1222 COVID-19 vaccine. Clones were sequenced by immunoSEQ multiplex PCR, and TCRdb holds only the in-frame ones, with some missing. The table lists just under 95,000 clones, under 95% of them singletons. The material sequenced was peripheral blood, taken on day 0 of AZD1222 vaccination. These TCRs come from an adult in good health. Both conserved end residues are part of each CDR3. D genes are given only for firm matches. A clone size is listed for some rows: how often the clone was seen (once, few, many), or a class if it is expanded.

V gene,clone size,D gene,J gene,CDR3 protein,CDR3 DNA
TRBV2,.,.,TRBJ1-5,CASSEAPNYQPQHF,TGTGCCAGCAGTGAAGCCCCTAATTATCAGCCCCAGCATTTT
TRBV5-5,.,.,TRBJ1-4,CASSWAATGNEKLFF,TGTGCCAGCAGCTGGGCAGCAACTGGTAATGAAAAACTGTTTTTT
TRBV6-2/TRBV6-3,once,.,TRBJ2-2,CASTPGGRYTGELFF,TGTGCCAGCACCCCCGGGGGTCGTTACACCGGGGAGCTGTTTTTT
TRBV12-3/TRBV12-4,.,.,TRBJ1-1,CASSFSLNTEAFF,TGTGCCAGCAGTTTTTCCCTGAACACTGAAGCTTTCTTT
TRBV6-2/TRBV6-3,.,TRBD2,TRBJ2-2,CASSKILAGADGELFF,TGTGCCAGCAGCAAGATTCTAGCGGGGGCGGACGGGGAGCTGTTTTTT
TRBV9,.,.,TRBJ1-1,CASSPRGRGTEAFF,TGTGCCAGCAGCCCCCGAGGGAGGGGCACTGAAGCTTTCTTT
TRBV6-5,.,.,TRBJ2-7,CASSYAYEQYF,TGTGCCAGCAGTTATGCCTACGAGCAGTACTTC
TRBV4-2,.,.,TRBJ1-2,CASSPDSGYGYTF,TGTGCCAGCAGCCCGGATTCTGGCTATGGCTACACCTTC
TRBV28,.,.,TRBJ1-5,CASSSPGRISNQPQHF,TGTGCCAGCAGTTCCCCCGGCCGGATTAGCAATCAGCCCCAGCATTTT
TRBV6-2/TRBV6-3,once,.,TRBJ2-3,CASSYNHFGDTQYF,TGTGCCAGCAGTTACAACCACTTCGGGGATACGCAGTATTTT
TRBV5-5,.,.,TRBJ2-3,CASSSVGEDTQYF,TGTGCCAGCAGCTCCGTCGGGGAAGATACGCAGTATTTT
TRBV18,.,TRBD2,TRBJ2-7,CASSASSGGTYEQYF,TGTGCCAGCTCGGCCTCTAGCGGGGGAACCTACGAGCAGTACTTC
TRBV4-2,.,.,TRBJ1-1,CASSQDPTGIMNTEAFF,TGTGCCAGCAGCCAAGATCCCACAGGGATCATGAACACTGAAGCTTTCTTT
TRBV11-1,.,.,TRBJ1-1,CASGGGENTEAFF,TGTGCCAGCGGGGGGGGCGAGAACACTGAAGCTTTCTTT
TRBV7-9,.,.,TRBJ1-5,CASSIIGNQPQHF,TGTGCCAGCAGCATCATTGGCAATCAGCCCCAGCATTTT
TRBV10-3,.,.,TRBJ2-7,CAIGGTGTYEQYF,TGTGCCATCGGGGGAACAGGGACCTACGAGCAGTACTTC
TRBV18,.,.,TRBJ1-1,CASSLGGRDTEAFF,TGTGCCAGCTCCCTTGGGGGGAGGGACACTGAAGCTTTCTTT
TRBV6-6,.,.,TRBJ1-1,CASQDGQNTEAFF,TGTGCCAGCCAGGACGGCCAGAACACTGAAGCTTTCTTT
TRBV27,.,.,TRBJ2-7,CASSFGTTKYF,TGTGCCAGCAGTTTTGGAACTACTAAGTACTTC
TRBV2,.,.,TRBJ1-2,CASSRTVYGYTF,TGTGCCAGCAGTCGGACAGTCTATGGCTACACCTTC
TRBV6-2/TRBV6-3,.,.,TRBJ2-2,CASSYPSAYTGELFF,TGTGCCAGCAGTTACCCTTCAGCATACACCGGGGAGCTGTTTTTT
TRBV5-1,.,.,TRBJ1-2,CASSRGQGYGYTF,TGCGCCAGCAGCCGCGGGCAGGGCTATGGCTACACCTTC
TRBV7-9,.,.,TRBJ2-3,CASRTQSSSTDTQYF,TGTGCCAGCAGAACACAGTCCTCTAGCACAGATACGCAGTATTTT
TRBV18,.,.,TRBJ2-4,CASSPNPTDSIQYF,TGTGCCAGCTCACCCAACCCGACGGATTCAATTCAGTACTTC
TRBV7-2,.,.,TRBJ1-1,CASSLGGRNTEAFF,TGTGCCAGCAGCTTAGGTGGGAGGAACACTGAAGCTTTCTTT
TRBV30,.,.,TRBJ1-3,CAWSVRPLGNTIYF,TGTGCCTGGAGTGTACGTCCGCTTGGAAACACCATATATTTT
TRBV11-1,.,TRBD1,TRBJ1-1,CASSSRGQGEAFF,TGTGCCAGCAGCTCCAGGGGGCAAGGTGAAGCTTTCTTT
TRBV10-3,.,TRBD1,TRBJ1-1,CAISEGDRLEAFF,TGTGCCATCAGTGAGGGGGACAGGCTTGAAGCTTTCTTT
TRBV5-4,.,TRBD1,TRBJ2-3,CASKPRQGDYTDTQYF,TGTGCCAGCAAACCTCGACAGGGGGATTACACAGATACGCAGTATTTT
TRBV27,.,TRBD1,TRBJ2-7,CASSDAGQGYYEQYF,TGTGCCAGCAGTGACGCGGGACAGGGGTACTACGAGCAGTACTTC
TRBV5-4,once,TRBD1,TRBJ2-1,CASSPRTGGNEQFF,TGTGCCAGCAGCCCGCGCACAGGGGGCAATGAGCAGTTCTTC
TRBV7-8,.,.,TRBJ2-3,CASTPQGPRDTQYF,TGTGCCAGCACCCCCCAGGGCCCGAGAGATACGCAGTATTTT
TRBV5-5,.,TRBD1,TRBJ2-1,CASSDRTGLGNNEQFF,TGTGCCAGCAGCGATCGGACAGGGCTCGGGAACAATGAGCAGTTCTTC
TRBV19,.,TRBD1,TRBJ2-3,CASARTGLDTQYF,TGTGCCAGCGCCAGGACAGGGTTAGATACGCAGTATTTT
TRBV5-4,.,TRBD1,TRBJ1-2,CASSLPGQGGYGYTF,TGTGCCAGCAGCTTGCCCGGGCAGGGGGGATATGGCTACACCTTC
TRBV7-9,.,.,TRBJ1-1,CASRPDDPWNTEAFF,TGTGCCAGCAGACCTGACGACCCATGGAACACTGAAGCTTTCTTT
TRBV18,.,TRBD2,TRBJ2-1,CASSPIAGGPNEQFF,TGTGCCAGCTCACCGATAGCGGGGGGTCCCAATGAGCAGTTCTTC
TRBV4-3,.,.,TRBJ1-4,CASSQDLGQGLGANEKLFF,TGCGCCAGCAGCCAAGATCTAGGGCAGGGGTTGGGAGCTAATGAAAAACTGTTTTTT
TRBV6-5,.,TRBD2,TRBJ2-7,CASIHRDYPYEQYF,TGTGCCAGCATTCACCGGGACTATCCATACGAGCAGTACTTC
TRBV30,few,.,TRBJ2-1,CAWSGSGPPSSYNEQFF,TGTGCCTGGAGTGGGAGCGGGCCGCCGTCCTCCTACAATGAGCAGTTCTTC
TRBV28,.,TRBD1,TRBJ2-7,CASSLSPGTGVYEQYF,TGTGCCAGCAGTTTGTCCCCCGGGACAGGGGTTTACGAGCAGTACTTC
TRBV6-2/TRBV6-3,.,TRBD1,TRBJ2-3,CASSYSPTGAGDTQYF,TGTGCCAGCAGTTACTCACCGACAGGGGCTGGAGATACGCAGTATTTT
TRBV19,.,.,TRBJ1-2,CASSIRSGGSYGYTF,TGTGCCAGTAGTATAAGGTCCGGGGGTTCCTATGGCTACACCTTC
TRBV2,.,.,TRBJ1-5,CASRADSYSNQPQHF,TGTGCCAGCAGAGCTGACAGTTATAGCAATCAGCCCCAGCATTTT
TRBV3-1/TRBV3-2,.,.,TRBJ2-7,CASSTQPATGSSYEQYF,TGTGCCAGCAGCACACAACCAGCTACAGGGTCATCCTACGAGCAGTACTTC